This TCR beta chain was retrieved from a study of control samples from healthy donors and cancer patients. This table comes from immunoSEQ multiplex PCR, and its TCRdb copy is limited to in-frame clones, with some not included. Of around 77,000 clones in the sample, approximately 92% were seen once. This CDR3 is 14 amino acids long. V was shortened by 6 bases and J by 0 bases, with 10 bases between the two germline ends. Germline lookup yields CDR1 KGHDR and CDR2 SFDVKD. This chain connects TRBV24-1 to TRBJ1-2; D ambiguous. The receptor was derived from a woman between 55 and 75 years old in good health. What was sequenced was blood. The CDR3 DNA reads TGTGCCACCAGTAGTATCAGAACTAACTATGGCTACACCTTC. Translation gives CATSSIRTNYGYTF.